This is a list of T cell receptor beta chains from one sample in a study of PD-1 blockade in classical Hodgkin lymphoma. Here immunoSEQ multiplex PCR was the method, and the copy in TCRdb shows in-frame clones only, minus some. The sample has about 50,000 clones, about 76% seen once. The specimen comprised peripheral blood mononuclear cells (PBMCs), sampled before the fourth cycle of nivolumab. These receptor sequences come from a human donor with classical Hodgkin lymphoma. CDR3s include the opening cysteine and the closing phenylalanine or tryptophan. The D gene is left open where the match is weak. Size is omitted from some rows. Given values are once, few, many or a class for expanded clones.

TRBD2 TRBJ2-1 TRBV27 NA TGTGCCAGCAGGAACCAGCGGGAAGTCGATGAGCAGTTCTTC CASRNQREVDEQFF
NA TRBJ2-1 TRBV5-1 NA TGCGCCAGCAGCTGGGGGCATGGAATTAGCAATGAGCAGTTCTTC CASSWGHGISNEQFF
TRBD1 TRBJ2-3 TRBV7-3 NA TGTGCCAGCAGTAGGGGACAGGGTGATACGCAGTATTTT CASSRGQGDTQYF
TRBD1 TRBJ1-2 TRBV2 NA TGTGCCAGCAGTCGACAGGGGAGCGACTATGGCTACACCTTC CASSRQGSDYGYTF
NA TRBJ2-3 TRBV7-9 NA TGTGCCAGCAGCAGCACAGATACGCAGTATTTT CASSSTDTQYF
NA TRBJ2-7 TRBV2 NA TGTGCCAGCAGTCCGTACAGGGCTACCTACGAGCAGTACTTC CASSPYRATYEQYF
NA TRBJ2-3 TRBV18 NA TGTGCCAGCTCACTAGCGGAGGGAAATACGCAGTATTTT CASSLAEGNTQYF
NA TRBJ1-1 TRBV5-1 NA TGCGCCAGCAGCATTGACCTTACTGAAGCTTTCTTT CASSIDLTEAFF
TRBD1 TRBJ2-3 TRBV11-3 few TGTGCCAGCAGCAGAGACAGGGCGAGGACAGATACGCAGTATTTT CASSRDRARTDTQYF
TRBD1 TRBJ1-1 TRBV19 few TGTGCCAGTAGCTCAGACAGGGACTCACTGAGGGAAGCTTTCTTT CASSSDRDSLREAFF
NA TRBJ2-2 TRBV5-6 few TGTGCCAGCAGCTTGCCCCTCCGTGGCGGGGAGCTGTTTTTT CASSLPLRGGELFF
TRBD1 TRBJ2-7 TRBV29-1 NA TGCAGCGTTGGGACAGGGACCCACGAGCAGTACTTC CSVGTGTHEQYF
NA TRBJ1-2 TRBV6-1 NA TGTGCCAGCAGTGAAGCAGTTGCGAACTACTATGGCTACACCTTC CASSEAVANYYGYTF
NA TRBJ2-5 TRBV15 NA TGTGCCACCAACCTTGCGCACCAGGAGACCCAGTACTTC CATNLAHQETQYF
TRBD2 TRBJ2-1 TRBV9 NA TGTGCCAGCAGCGAGGCGGGAGCCCTCTACAATGAGCAGTTCTTC CASSEAGALYNEQFF
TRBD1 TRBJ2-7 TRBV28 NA TGTGCCAGCATCAGGACAGGCTCCTACGAGCAGTACTTC CASIRTGSYEQYF
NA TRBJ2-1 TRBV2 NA TGTGCCAGCAACCCCGAAAAAGGGAATGAGCAGTTCTTC CASNPEKGNEQFF
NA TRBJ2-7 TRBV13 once TGTGCCAGCAGCTCCCTAACGAAGTCGCACGAGCAGTACTTC CASSSLTKSHEQYF
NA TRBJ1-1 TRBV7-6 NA TGTGCCAGCAGCTTAATGGGGGTCACTGAAGCTTTCTTT CASSLMGVTEAFF
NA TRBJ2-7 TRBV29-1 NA TGCAGCGTTGACGAGGCAGGGGGAGGCGAGCAGTACTTC CSVDEAGGGEQYF
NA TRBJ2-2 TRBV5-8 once TGTGCCAGCAGCCCGACTAGGGCCGGGGAGCTGTTTTTT CASSPTRAGELFF
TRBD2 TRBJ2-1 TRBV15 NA TGTGCCACCAGCAGCGGAATTAGCGGGAGGGCGGATGAGCAGTTCTTC CATSSGISGRADEQFF
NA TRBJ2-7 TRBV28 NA TGTGCCAGCAGGGGGCGGCGGTACGAGCAGTACTTC CASRGRRYEQYF
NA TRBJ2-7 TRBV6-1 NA TGTGCCAGCAGTGAAGACGCGGGTGCCCCCTACGAGCAGTACTTC CASSEDAGAPYEQYF
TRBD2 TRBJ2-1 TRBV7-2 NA TGTGCCAGCAGTAGGGCGGGGGGGCGAAACAATGAGCAGTTCTTC CASSRAGGRNNEQFF
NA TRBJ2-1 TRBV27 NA TGTGCCAGCGGCTTGTTGGGAGACTCCTACAATGAGCAGTTCTTC CASGLLGDSYNEQFF
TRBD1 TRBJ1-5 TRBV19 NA TGTGCCAGTATCAAGGACAGGGGGCTGAGTAATCAGCCCCAGCATTTT CASIKDRGLSNQPQHF
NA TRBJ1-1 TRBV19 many TGTGCCAGTAGTTATGGCCGAATAGTGAACACTGAAGCTTTCTTT CASSYGRIVNTEAFF
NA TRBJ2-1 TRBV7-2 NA TGTGCCAGCAGCCTGGGACGGATCTACAATGAGCAGTTCTTC CASSLGRIYNEQFF
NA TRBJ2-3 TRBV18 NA TGTGCCAGCTCCCCCGCTAGCACAGATACGCAGTATTTT CASSPASTDTQYF
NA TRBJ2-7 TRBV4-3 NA TGCGCCAGCAGCCAAGAAGGGTTTATTGCCGAGCAGTACTTC CASSQEGFIAEQYF
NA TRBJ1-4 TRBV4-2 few TGTGCCAGCAGCCCCGCAACAACAACTAATGAAAAACTGTTTTTT CASSPATTTNEKLFF
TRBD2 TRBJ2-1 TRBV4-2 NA TGTGCCAGCAGTCGAACTAGCGGGAGGGCCCTCGGGGAGCAGTTCTTC CASSRTSGRALGEQFF
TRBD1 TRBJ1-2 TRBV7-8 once TGTGCCAGCAGCCCCTCGGCAATCCTGACAGGGCGGCCCTATCGTGGCTACACCTTC CASSPSAILTGRPYRGYTF
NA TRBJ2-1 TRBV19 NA TGTGCCAGTAGTGACCTCAGCGGGACACACTACAATGAGCAGTTCTTC CASSDLSGTHYNEQFF
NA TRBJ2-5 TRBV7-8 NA TGTGCCAGCAGCCAAGGCCCCCCAGAGACCCAGTACTTC CASSQGPPETQYF
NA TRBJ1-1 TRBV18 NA TGTGCCAGCTCACCAAGAGGTTTCGGTGAAGCTTTCTTT CASSPRGFGEAFF
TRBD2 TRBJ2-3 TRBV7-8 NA TGTGCCAGCAGCCCTAGCGGGAGTAACCCAGATACGCAGTATTTT CASSPSGSNPDTQYF
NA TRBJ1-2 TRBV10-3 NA TGTGCCATAGGGACGGGGGGTACGGGACTCCCTGGCTACACCTTC CAIGTGGTGLPGYTF
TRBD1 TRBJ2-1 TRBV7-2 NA TGTGCCAGCAGCTTACTGGGACAGGGGGGGGATGAGCAGTTCTTC CASSLLGQGGDEQFF
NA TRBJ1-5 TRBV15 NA TGTGCCACCAGCAAGAGAGAATTCCATGGCAATCAGCCCCAGCATTTT CATSKREFHGNQPQHF
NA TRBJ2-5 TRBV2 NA TGTGCCAGCACCCGACATCTGGAGACCCAGTACTTC CASTRHLETQYF
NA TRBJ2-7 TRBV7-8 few TGTGCCAGCAGCCCAAGGACAGACCAGGGGTATCACTACGAGCAGTACTTC CASSPRTDQGYHYEQYF
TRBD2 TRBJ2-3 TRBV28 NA TGTGCCAGCAGTTCCTCTTTGGCGGGAGGCAGGACAGATACGCAGTATTTT CASSSSLAGGRTDTQYF
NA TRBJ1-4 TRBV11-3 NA TGTGCCAGCAGCTTAGACGGACAGCCTAATGAAAAACTGTTTTTT CASSLDGQPNEKLFF
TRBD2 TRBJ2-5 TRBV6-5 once TGTGCCAGCAGTGCGAGACTAGCGTCTAAAGAGACCCAGTACTTC CASSARLASKETQYF
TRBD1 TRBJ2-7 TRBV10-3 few TGTGCCATCAGCCGACAGGGAGACGACGAGCAGTACTTC CAISRQGDDEQYF
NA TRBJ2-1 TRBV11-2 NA TGTGCCAGCAGAACCACAAGGGGAAACGTTAGCTCCTACAATGAGCAGTTCTTC CASRTTRGNVSSYNEQFF
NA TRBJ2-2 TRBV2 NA TGTGCCAGCAGTTACAGCCCCACCGGGGAGCTGTTTTTT CASSYSPTGELFF
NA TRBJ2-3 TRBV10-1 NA TGCGCCAGCAGTGCGTGGGCAGAGAGGGGATTGACAGATACGCAGTATTTT CASSAWAERGLTDTQYF